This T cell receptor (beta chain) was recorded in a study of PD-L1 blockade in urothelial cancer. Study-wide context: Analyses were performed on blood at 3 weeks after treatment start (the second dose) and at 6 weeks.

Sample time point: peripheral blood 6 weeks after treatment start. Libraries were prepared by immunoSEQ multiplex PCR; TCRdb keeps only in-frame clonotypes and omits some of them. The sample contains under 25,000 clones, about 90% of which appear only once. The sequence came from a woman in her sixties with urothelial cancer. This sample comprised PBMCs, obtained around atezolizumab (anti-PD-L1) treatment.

CDR3 protein: CASSPPTASYEQYF. The DNA for the CDR3 is TGTGCCAGCTCACCACCGACTGCCTCCTACGAGCAGTACTTC. This chain connects TRBV18 to TRBJ2-7; no firm D call. Germline-derived CDR1 and CDR2 are KGHSH and LQKENI. With 0 bases removed from V and 0 bases from J, the gap between germline ends came to 6 bases. The CDR3 consists of 14 residues.